This is a list of T cell receptor beta chains from one sample in a study of T cells after yellow fever vaccination. TCRdb re-derived calls from the 5' RACE reads in MiXCR, one entry per CDR3 protein. Here the sample spans nearly 350,000 distinct CDR3 sequences, 8% to 9.5% being singletons. The sample here was PBMCs, taken roughly 45 days after the first yellow fever vaccination. The receptor set was obtained from a man aged 18 to 30 who received the YFV17D yellow fever vaccine. The CDR3 runs from the conserved cysteine through the conserved F or W.

TRBJ2-3	TRBV4-1	CASSQDRLLTDTQYF
TRBJ1-1	TRBV12-3/TRBV12-4	CASSAQGEETFF
TRBJ1-1	TRBV18	CASSPRGGTMNTEAFF
TRBJ2-5	TRBV4-3	CASSQDRYSQQETQYF
TRBJ2-1	TRBV10-2	CASRPSGGAGEQFF
TRBJ2-5	TRBV5-6	CASSLAGQGATETQYF
TRBJ2-1	TRBV29-1	CSVDPPPGTSGAWGNEQFF
TRBJ1-2	TRBV7-3	CASSPGGLLSYGYTF
TRBJ2-4	TRBV7-2	CASSSDRVNIQYF
TRBJ2-2	TRBV10-3	CAISESYYSNTGELFF
TRBJ2-3	TRBV6-5	CASSYRNTDTQYF
TRBJ1-1	TRBV27	CASSFRGIRNTEAFF
TRBJ2-3	TRBV5-1	CASGRTSGGADTQYF
TRBJ1-1	TRBV12-3/TRBV12-4	CASSQGEVEAFF
TRBJ1-1	TRBV9	CASSPGGDTEAFF
NA	TRBV5-1	CASSLDVGSETQFF